This T cell receptor beta chain was observed in a study of blood T cells in healthy people across ages. Together with a sample-barcoded 5' primer, a J-beta primer mix was included in a second PCR lasting about 6 to 12 cycles. In TCRdb, the 5' RACE reads were re-called with MiXCR into one record per CDR3 protein. In the table there are roughly 860,000 distinct CDR3 sequences, around two thirds of which are singletons. Study findings and constraints: Naive CD4+ cells and diversity were both higher in long-lived donors than in aged donors. In older individuals, TCR beta diversity per million T cells was lower, falling roughly linearly with age. No one knew whether donors had CMV, which possibly confounded expanded clonotype changes.

Each sample yielded at least 7 million isolated PBMCs. For this clonotype: Its antigen is unidentified.

The source is a man aged 30 to 45 in good health. Specimen: blood.

The CDR3: CASSQAGQGGALHF. CDR3 nucleotide sequence: TGTGCCAGCAGCCAAGCTGGCCAGGGCGGAGCCCTCCACTTT. This sequence joins TRBV4-2 and TRBJ1-6; maybe TRBD1 (5 bases). Germline V gene data show CDR1 as LGHNA and CDR2 as YNFKEQ. Trimming pared 1 base from V and 14 bases from J, leaving 15 bases between. The CDR3 covers 14 residues.